What follows are 27 T cell receptor beta chains derived from one specimen sequenced in a study of OX40 agonist ivuxolimab in advanced cancers. Using immunoSEQ multiplex PCR, the repertoire was profiled, and TCRdb retains in-frame clones only, with some absent. This table has about 10,000 clones, 60% to 80% appearing once. Sequences were derived from CD4+ or CD8+ T cells sorted from blood, sampled in a trial of the OX40 agonist ivuxolimab. The receptors were gathered from an adult with an advanced solid tumor such as melanoma, head and neck, liver or kidney cancer.

The chain links TRBV29-1 to TRBJ2-1, with 11 bases identical to TRBD2. This CDR3 contains 13 residues. The V gene end was trimmed by 7 bases and the J gene end by 4 bases; junction bases not matched to a gene: 3. Germline V gene data show CDR1 as SQVTM and CDR2 as ANQGSEA. CDR3 sequence reads: CSARTSGYNEQFF. CDR3 in DNA: TGCAGCGCAAGGACTAGCGGGTACAATGAGCAGTTCTTC.

A few counts support this clone. The chain recombines TRBV2 with TRBJ2-3; no clear D. The ends were cut back, 5 bases at V and 6 bases at J, with 6 bases in the middle. The CDR3 runs to 11 residues. The germline gives CDR1 SNHLY, CDR2 FYNNEI. The CDR3 region has the DNA TGTGCCAGCAGTTTTCTGGATACGCAGTATTTT. Translating gives CASSFLDTQYF.

The chain is built from TRBV4-1 and TRBJ2-1; D may be TRBD1 (5 bases). Germline values: CDR1 MGHRA, CDR2 YSYEKL. The CDR3 has 15 residues. With 1 base removed from V and 4 bases from J, the gap between germline ends came to 11 bases. Here the CDR3 reads CASSQVPKGYNEQFF. In DNA form, the CDR3 reads TGCGCCAGCAGCCAAGTCCCGAAGGGGTACAATGAGCAGTTCTTC.

The rearrangement joins TRBV5-6 to TRBJ2-4; 9 nucleotides align to TRBD1. The CDR3 totals 16 residues. V dropped 1 base and J dropped 1; count of bases not matched to a gene: 3. In germline, CDR1 is SGHDT, CDR2 YYEEEE. The CDR3 region has the DNA TGTGCCAGCAGCTTGACAGGGGGCGCGGCCAAAAACATTCAGTACTTC. It is translated as CASSLTGGAAKNIQYF.

The chain employs TRBV27 and TRBJ2-7; TRBD2 matches at 13 bases. Germline CDR1 is MNHEY and CDR2 is SMNVEV (reference sequence). The CDR3 spans 16 residues. The V segment lost 5 bases and the J segment 7 bases; nucleotides outside the gene matches: 11. For the CDR3, the DNA is TGTGCCAGCAGTACTCTCAGGACTAGCGGGAGACTAGAGCAGTACTTC. The encoded protein is CASSTLRTSGRLEQYF.

By frequency in the sample, this clone is medium-sized (0.01 to 0.1%). For the CDR3, the DNA is TGTGCCAGCAGCTTAGCAATCCAGGAGGGACCCTATGGCTACACCTTC. This gives the protein CASSLAIQEGPYGYTF. V and J are TRBV7-9 and TRBJ1-2; D possibly corresponds to TRBD1 (5 bases). This CDR3 spans 16 amino acids. The V end was cut by 0 bases, the J end by 4 bases, with 15 bases between. The germline V gene has CDR1 SEHNR and CDR2 FQNEAQ (reference sequence).

The chain couples TRBV28 to TRBJ2-5, with D possibly TRBD1 on 6 matching bases. V shed 4 bases and J shed 4 bases, with 10 bases lying between them. CDR1 MDHEN and CDR2 SYDVKM come from the germline V gene. The CDR3 totals 13 residues. Here the CDR3 DNA reads TGTGCCAGCAGTTCCAACAGGGTAGAGACCCAGTACTTC. Its protein is CASSSNRVETQYF.

This clone was observed a few times. This chain joins TRBV5-5 and TRBJ2-2; TRBD2 matches 11 bases. After removal of 2 bases from V and 3 bases from J, the junction contained 6 bases not matched to a gene. Looked up from germline, CDR1 is SGHKS and CDR2 is YYEKEE (reference sequence). This CDR3 is 17 amino acids long. The CDR3 nucleotides are TGTGCCAGCAGCTTAGGAACTAGCGGGAGAGACACCGGGGAGCTGTTTTTT. This sequence encodes CASSLGTSGRDTGELFF.

The chain employs TRBV7-9 and TRBJ1-1, with D possibly TRBD1 on 6 matching bases. The CDR3 runs 15 residues. Trimming left V 4 bases short and J 5 bases short, with 17 bases between. Germline V gives CDR1 SEHNR, CDR2 FQNEAQ (reference sequence). Here the CDR3 reads CASSSPGTLRTEAFF. The CDR3 nucleotides read TGTGCCAGCAGCTCCCCCGGGACACTTAGGACTGAAGCTTTCTTT.

This clone was found a few times. This rearrangement joins TRBV29-1 to TRBJ2-7, with D possibly matching TRBD2 (6 bases). V was pared by 6 bases and J by 8 bases, with 14 bases between. The CDR3 extends over 11 amino acids. The germline CDR1 and CDR2 sequences are SQVTM and ANQGSEA. CDR3 DNA sequence: TGCAGCGTAAGGGACTCTACGAAGCAGTACTTC. The encoded protein is CSVRDSTKQYF.

The chain joins TRBV7-9 to TRBJ1-5; D is ambiguous. CDR3 size: 17 residues. V lost 0 bases to trimming and J lost 0 bases, with 12 bases between them. The germline CDR1 and CDR2 sequences are SEHNR and FQNEAQ (reference sequence). CDR3 sequence reads: CASSLALGGNSNQPQHF. CDR3 nucleotide sequence: TGTGCCAGCAGCTTAGCGCTCGGAGGAAATAGCAATCAGCCCCAGCATTTT.

There are a few counts of this clone. The V call is TRBV25-1, the J call TRBJ1-2; TRBD1 agrees at 7 bases. Trimming took 4 bases from V and 4 from J; bases not matched to a gene: 6. This CDR3 spans 14 amino acids. CDR1 and CDR2 (germline): MGHDK, SYGVNS. CDR3 coding DNA: TGTGCCAGCAGTGGCCCCGGGACAGCCTATGGCTACACCTTC. This sequence encodes CASSGPGTAYGYTF.

The V gene is TRBV30, the J gene TRBJ2-7, with D unresolved. V lost 2 bases and J lost 3, with 5 bases in between. Germline V gene lookup returns CDR1 GTSNPN and CDR2 SVGIG (reference sequence). This CDR3 spans 11 amino acids. CDR3: CAWSTSYEQYF. The CDR3 DNA is TGTGCCTGGAGTACCAGCTACGAGCAGTACTTC.

The V and J genes are TRBV7-9 and TRBJ2-3; D possibly corresponds to TRBD2 (6 bases). The CDR3 sequence is 14 residues long. The germline gives CDR1 SEHNR, CDR2 FQNEAQ (reference sequence). V lost 2 bases and J 4 bases, leaving 10 bases between the germline ends. This CDR3 reads CASSLIAEADTQYF. CDR3 bases: TGTGCCAGCAGCTTAATAGCGGAGGCAGATACGCAGTATTTT.

The chain recombines TRBV6-4 with TRBJ2-2; 7 positions match TRBD1. This CDR3 region has 15 residues. After removal of 3 bases from V and 3 bases from J, the junction contained 4 bases not matched to a gene. Germline-derived CDR1 and CDR2 are MRHNA and SNTAGT. The CDR3 is CASSERGRDTGELFF. CDR3 nucleotides: TGTGCCAGCAGTGAGAGGGGGCGGGACACCGGGGAGCTGTTTTTT.

Points on this clone: An end of the junction does not agree with germline; a read error may underlie this. J is TRBJ1-1 and V is TRBV28, with 9 bases identical to TRBD1. The CDR3 contains 18 residues. Germline V gene data show CDR1 as MDHEN and CDR2 as SYDVKM. The CDR3, as DNA: TGTGCCAGCATCAGACCCGCAACAGGGGGCTGGATGAATACTGAAGCTTTCTTT. This translates into CASIRPATGGWMNTEAFF.

The chain is built from TRBV7-9 and TRBJ2-1, with D possibly matching TRBD2 (5 bases). This CDR3 has 12 residues. Trimming removed 6 bases from V and 8 bases from J, with 11 bases in between. Germline assignment: CDR1 SEHNR and CDR2 FQNEAQ (reference sequence). CDR3 sequence: CASSEMGDEQFF. CDR3 coding DNA: TGTGCCAGCAGTGAGATGGGAGATGAGCAGTTCTTC.

The sample holds one count of this clone. V gene TRBV10-2 combines with J gene TRBJ2-7, with 7 bases that match TRBD2. The ends lost 5 bases at V and 3 bases at J; junction bases unmatched: 13. The CDR3 contains 16 residues. Germline CDR1 WSHSY, CDR2 SAAADI. CDR3 residues: CASSRTRSGQFYEQYF. DNA of the CDR3: TGCGCCAGCAGTCGGACTAGATCAGGACAATTCTACGAGCAGTACTTC.

The chain employs TRBV9 and TRBJ2-5; 11 bases align to TRBD2. Germline loops: CDR1 SGDLS, CDR2 YYNGEE. V was clipped by 3 bases and J by 4 bases; unmatched bases: 8. The CDR3 is 16 residues long. As DNA, the CDR3 is TGTGCCAGCAGCGGGAGACTAGCGGGATTGGTAGAGACCCAGTACTTC. Its translation is CASSGRLAGLVETQYF.

The V and J genes are TRBV7-8 and TRBJ2-1; perhaps TRBD2 as D (5 bases). V was clipped by 3 bases and J by 0 bases, with 12 bases between them. This CDR3 has 16 amino acids. The V gene's germline CDR1 is SGHVS and CDR2 FQNEAQ. This chain's CDR3 is CASSFRTGNSYNEQFF. CDR3 DNA sequence: TGTGCCAGCAGCTTTCGAACGGGAAACTCCTACAATGAGCAGTTCTTC.

CDR3 residues: CASSRTWGTEAFF. CDR3 bases: TGTGCCAGTAGTAGGACGTGGGGGACTGAAGCTTTCTTT. The chain combines TRBV19 with TRBJ1-1, with D possibly being TRBD1 (5 bases). The ends were cut back, 4 bases at V and 5 bases at J, with 11 bases in the middle. Germline CDR1 is LNHDA and CDR2 is SQIVND (reference sequence). The length of the CDR3 is 13 residues.

This sequence joins TRBV29-1 and TRBJ2-2; D perhaps matches TRBD2 (5 bases). CDR1 and CDR2 from the germline V gene are SQVTM and ANQGSEA. The CDR3 extends over 15 amino acids. V shed 0 bases and J shed 0 bases, with 8 bases lying between them. This CDR3 is CSVEEAGANTGELFF. The CDR3 DNA reads TGCAGCGTTGAAGAAGCCGGGGCGAACACCGGGGAGCTGTTTTTT.

V gene TRBV7-4 combines with J gene TRBJ2-7, with 9 bases that match TRBD2. The V segment lost 3 bases and the J segment 4 bases; nucleotides outside the gene matches: 4. CDR3 length: 14 residues. Germline V CDR1 and CDR2: SGHVT, SQSDAQ. CDR3 coding DNA: TGTGCCAGCAGCTTTACTAGCGGGCGATACGAGCAGTACTTC. It is translated as CASSFTSGRYEQYF.

The rearrangement links TRBV5-5 to TRBJ2-7; 7 positions match TRBD2. Germline CDR1 reads SGHKS; CDR2 reads YYEKEE (reference sequence). The CDR3 covers 13 residues. V shed 3 bases and J 2 bases; nucleotides not matched to a gene: 2. The CDR3 nucleotides read TGTGCCAGCAGCTCTGGACTAGCCTACGAGCAGTACTTC. This encodes CASSSGLAYEQYF.

This clone was seen a few times. The gene calls are TRBV2 and TRBJ2-1, with D perhaps matching TRBD1 (6 bases). V shed 3 bases and J shed 0 bases, with 6 bases lying between them. This CDR3 has 14 residues. Germline CDR1 reads SNHLY; CDR2 reads FYNNEI. The CDR3 sequence is CASSEDSSYNEQFF. CDR3 coding DNA: TGTGCCAGCAGTGAGGACAGCTCCTACAATGAGCAGTTCTTC.

This clone was recorded a few times. J is TRBJ2-1 and V is TRBV5-1; D is perhaps TRBD1 (5 bases). This CDR3 has 15 residues. Germline-derived CDR1 and CDR2 are SGHRS and YFSETQ. Trimming pared 2 bases from V and 0 bases from J, leaving 9 bases between. The CDR3 loop reads CASSFQGLSYNEQFF. The DNA for the CDR3 is TGCGCCAGCAGCTTCCAGGGCCTCTCCTACAATGAGCAGTTCTTC.

The chain combines TRBV20-1 with TRBJ2-4; D ambiguous. Germline-derived CDR1 and CDR2 are DFQATT and SNEGSKA (reference sequence). The CDR3 is 10 residues long. The V and J ends lost 2 bases and 9 bases respectively, with 5 bases between them. For the CDR3, the DNA is TGCAGTGCTAGATTTTCCATTCAGTACTTC. This gives the protein CSARFSIQYF.